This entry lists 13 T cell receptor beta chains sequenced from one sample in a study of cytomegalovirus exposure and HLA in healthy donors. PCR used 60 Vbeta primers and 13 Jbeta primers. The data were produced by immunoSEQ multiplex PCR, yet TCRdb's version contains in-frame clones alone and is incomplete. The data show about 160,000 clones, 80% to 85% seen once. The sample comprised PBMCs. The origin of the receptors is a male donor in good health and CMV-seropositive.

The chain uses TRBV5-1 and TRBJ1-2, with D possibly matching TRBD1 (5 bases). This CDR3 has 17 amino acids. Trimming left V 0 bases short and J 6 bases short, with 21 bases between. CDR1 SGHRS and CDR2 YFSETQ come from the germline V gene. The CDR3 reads CASSLALTQGGRNGYTF. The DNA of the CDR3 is TGCGCCAGCAGCTTGGCCTTAACTCAGGGAGGGCGGAATGGCTACACCTTC.

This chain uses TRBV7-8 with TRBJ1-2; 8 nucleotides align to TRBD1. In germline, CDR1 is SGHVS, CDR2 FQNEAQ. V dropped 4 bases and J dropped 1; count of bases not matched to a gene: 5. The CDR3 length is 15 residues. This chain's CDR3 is CASSSRQGINYGYTF. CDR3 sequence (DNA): TGTGCCAGCAGCTCCAGACAGGGGATTAACTATGGCTACACCTTC.

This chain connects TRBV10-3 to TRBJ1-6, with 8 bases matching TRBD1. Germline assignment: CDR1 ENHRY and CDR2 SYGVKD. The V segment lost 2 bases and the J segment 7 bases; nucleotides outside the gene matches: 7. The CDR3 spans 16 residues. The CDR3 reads CAISEPRTGINSPLHF. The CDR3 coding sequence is TGTGCCATCAGTGAGCCGCGGACAGGGATCAATTCACCCCTCCACTTT.

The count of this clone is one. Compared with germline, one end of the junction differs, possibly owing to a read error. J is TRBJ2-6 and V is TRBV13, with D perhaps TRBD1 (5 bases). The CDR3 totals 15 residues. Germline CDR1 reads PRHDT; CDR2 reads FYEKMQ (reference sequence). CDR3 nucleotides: TGTGCCAGCAGCTACGGGTACTCTGGGGCCAACGGCCTGACTTTC. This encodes CASSYGYSGANGLTF.

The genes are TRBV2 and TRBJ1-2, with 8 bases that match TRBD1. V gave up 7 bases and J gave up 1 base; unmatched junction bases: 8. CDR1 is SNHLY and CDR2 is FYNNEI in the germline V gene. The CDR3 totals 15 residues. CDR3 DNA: TGTGCCAGCATTGGCAGGGGGCGGGGTAACTATGGCTACACCTTC. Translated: CASIGRGRGNYGYTF. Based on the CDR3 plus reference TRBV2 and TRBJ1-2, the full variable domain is EPEVTQTPSHQVTQMGQEVILRCVPISNHLYFYWYRQILGQKVEFLVSFYNNEISEKSEIFDDQFSVERPDGSNFTLKIRSTKLEDSAMYFCASIGRGRGNYGYTFGSGTRLTVV.

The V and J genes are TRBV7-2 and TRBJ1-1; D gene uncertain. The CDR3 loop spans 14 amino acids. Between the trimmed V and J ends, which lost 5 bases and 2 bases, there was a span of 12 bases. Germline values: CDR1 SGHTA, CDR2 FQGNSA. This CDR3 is CASSQTGSNTEAFF. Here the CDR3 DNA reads TGTGCCAGCAGCCAAACGGGGTCAAACACTGAAGCTTTCTTT. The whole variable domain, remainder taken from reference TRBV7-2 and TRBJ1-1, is GAGVSQSPSNKVTEKGKDVELRCDPISGHTALYWYRQSLGQGLEFLIYFQGNSAPDKSGLPSDRFSAERTGGSVSTLTIQRTQQEDSAVYLCASSQTGSNTEAFFGQGTRLTVV.

The CDR3 region has the DNA TGCGCCAGCAGTGCGACAGTCTCCTACGAGCAGTACTTC. Protein sequence: CASSATVSYEQYF. This chain joins TRBV10-1 and TRBJ2-7; D might be TRBD1 (5 bases). Trimming stripped 4 bases from V and 0 bases from J, with 7 bases between. Germline assignment: CDR1 WNHNN and CDR2 SYGVQD (reference sequence). This CDR3 is built from 13 residues.

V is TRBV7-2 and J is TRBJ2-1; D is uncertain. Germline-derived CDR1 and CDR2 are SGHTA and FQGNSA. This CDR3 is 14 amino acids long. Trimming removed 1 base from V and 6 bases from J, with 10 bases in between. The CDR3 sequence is CASSLVRAPNEQFF. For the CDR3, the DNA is TGTGCCAGCAGCTTAGTTCGAGCGCCCAATGAGCAGTTCTTC. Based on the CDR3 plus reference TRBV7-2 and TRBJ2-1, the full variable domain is GAGVSQSPSNKVTEKGKDVELRCDPISGHTALYWYRQSLGQGLEFLIYFQGNSAPDKSGLPSDRFSAERTGGSVSTLTIQRTQQEDSAVYLCASSLVRAPNEQFFGPGTRLTVL.

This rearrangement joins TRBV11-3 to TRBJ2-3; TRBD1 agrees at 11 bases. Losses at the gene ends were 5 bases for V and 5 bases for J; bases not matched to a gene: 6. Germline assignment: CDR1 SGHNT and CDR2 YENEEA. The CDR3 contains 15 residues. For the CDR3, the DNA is TGTGCCAGCAGCCAGGACAGGGGGCAAGGAGATACGCAGTATTTT. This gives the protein CASSQDRGQGDTQYF.

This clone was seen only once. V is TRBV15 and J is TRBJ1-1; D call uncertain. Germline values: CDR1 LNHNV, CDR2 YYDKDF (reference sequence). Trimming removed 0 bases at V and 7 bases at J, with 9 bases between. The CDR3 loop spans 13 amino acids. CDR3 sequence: CATSRDGLDEAFF. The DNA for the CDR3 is TGTGCCACCAGCAGAGATGGACTGGATGAAGCTTTCTTT.

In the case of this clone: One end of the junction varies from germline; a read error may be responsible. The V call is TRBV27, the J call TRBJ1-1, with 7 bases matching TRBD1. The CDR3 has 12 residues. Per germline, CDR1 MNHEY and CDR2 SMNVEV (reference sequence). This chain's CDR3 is CASKRRTGSLVF. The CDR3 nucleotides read TGTGCCAGCAAGCGAAGGACAGGATCTCTCGTCTTT.

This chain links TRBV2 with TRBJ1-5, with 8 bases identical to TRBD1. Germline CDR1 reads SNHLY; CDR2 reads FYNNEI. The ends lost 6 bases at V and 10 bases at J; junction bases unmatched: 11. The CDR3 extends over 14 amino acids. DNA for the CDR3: TGTGCCAGCAGCCTGGATGGACAGGGCCCTCCCCAGCATTTT. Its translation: CASSLDGQGPPQHF.

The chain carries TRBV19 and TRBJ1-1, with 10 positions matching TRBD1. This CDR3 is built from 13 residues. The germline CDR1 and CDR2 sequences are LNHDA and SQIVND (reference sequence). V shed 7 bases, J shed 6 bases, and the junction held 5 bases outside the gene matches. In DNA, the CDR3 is TGTGCCAGTAAGGGACAGGGGAAGCCTGAAGCTTTCTTT. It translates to CASKGQGKPEAFF.